The 12 T cell receptor beta chains presented below share a single source sample, sequenced in a study of T cells in Graves' hyperthyroidism and ophthalmopathy. Amplified TCR beta CDR3 regions came from RNA transcripts. TCR CDR3 underwent first-round RT-PCR with the HTBI primer set. TCRdb recomputed calls from the multiplex PCR reads with MiXCR, one row per CDR3 protein. The profile shows approximately 360,000 distinct CDR3 sequences, roughly 25% of them singletons. The material sequenced was blood. These receptors all stem from a man aged 45-60 years with Graves' hyperthyroidism.

This clonotype showed up many times. V and J are TRBV12-3 or TRBV12-4 and TRBJ2-7; D might be TRBD1 (5 bases). V lost 5 bases to trimming and J lost 3 bases, with 11 bases between them. CDR3 length: 13 amino acids. The CDR3 region has the DNA TGTGCCAGCAGTGGGGCAGGAAGCTACGAGCAGTACTTC. This sequence encodes CASSGAGSYEQYF.

The chain couples TRBV7-2 to TRBJ1-2, with TRBD1 identical over 7 bases. CDR1 is SGHTA and CDR2 is FQGNSA in the germline V gene. This CDR3 is 16 amino acids long. With V trimmed by 5 bases and J by 2 bases, 11 bases remained unmatched. This CDR3 reads CASSPYAQGENYGYTF. The CDR3 DNA reads as TGTGCCAGCAGCCCTTACGCGCAGGGGGAAAACTATGGCTACACCTTC.

CDR3 protein: CASSAVEEYNEQFF. The CDR3 DNA reads TGTGCCAGCAGCGCGGTGGAGGAATACAATGAGCAGTTCTTC. The gene calls are TRBV9 and TRBJ2-1, with D possibly matching TRBD2 (5 bases). Trimming removed 3 bases at V and 4 bases at J, with 11 bases between. This CDR3 has 14 amino acids. Looked up from germline, CDR1 is SGDLS and CDR2 is YYNGEE.

The gene calls are TRBV6-1 and TRBJ2-7; the D gene is possibly TRBD1 (5 bases). This CDR3 is built from 13 residues. The germline V gene encodes CDR1 MNHNS and CDR2 SASEGT. Trimming removed 7 bases from V and 7 bases from J, with 17 bases in between. The CDR3 loop is CASTLSGSREQYF. Here the CDR3 DNA reads TGTGCCAGCACCCTCTCAGGGTCCCGGGAGCAGTACTTC.

The chain is built from TRBV12-3 or TRBV12-4 and TRBJ2-2; D is possibly TRBD1 (6 bases). Trimming removed 4 bases at V and 12 bases at J, with 15 bases between. The CDR3 spans 13 residues. CDR3 residues: CASSWDTPGKLFF. In nucleotides, the CDR3 is TGTGCCAGCAGTTGGGACACCCCTGGAAAGCTGTTTTTT.

This chain links TRBV4-2 with TRBJ1-5; D remains ambiguous. Germline values: CDR1 LGHNA, CDR2 YNFKEQ. Trimming stripped 0 bases from V and 5 bases from J, with 11 bases between. The CDR3 totals 15 residues. The CDR3 nucleotides are TGTGCCAGCAGCCAAGATGGTGCAGCAGATCAGCCCCAGCATTTT. This sequence encodes CASSQDGAADQPQHF.

J is TRBJ2-7 and V is TRBV20-1, with 7 bases matching TRBD1. J gave up 5 bases and V 0 bases, and 7 bases lay outside the gene matches. The CDR3 is 14 residues long. CDR1 and CDR2 (germline): DFQATT, SNEGSKA (reference sequence). CDR3 nucleotides: TGCAGTGCTAGAGATTACAGGGGCCCCCACGAGCAGTACTTC. It is translated as CSARDYRGPHEQYF.

The chain employs TRBV12-3 or TRBV12-4 and TRBJ2-5, with 14 bases matching TRBD2. The CDR3 loop spans 15 amino acids. V shed 5 bases, J shed 5 bases, and the junction held 4 bases outside the gene matches. The CDR3 DNA follows: TGTGCCAGCAGTGGGGGACTAGCGGGAGTGGAGACCCAGTACTTC. This gives the protein CASSGGLAGVETQYF.

This clonotype was picked up many times. The chain employs TRBV20-1 and TRBJ2-3, with 7 bases that match TRBD2. CDR1 DFQATT and CDR2 SNEGSKA come from the germline V gene (reference sequence). The CDR3 runs 14 residues. V lost 3 bases, J lost 4 bases, and 7 bases stayed unmatched. The CDR3 loop is CSASGRAAADTQYF. CDR3 DNA sequence: TGCAGTGCTAGTGGGAGGGCTGCGGCAGATACGCAGTATTTT.

J is TRBJ1-2 and V is TRBV6-9; possible D gene TRBD1, 5 bases. Trimming stripped 4 bases from V and 4 bases from J, with 13 bases between. The CDR3 consists of 14 residues. CDR1 and CDR2 from the germline V gene are MNHGY and SVAAGI. CDR3 nucleotides: TGTGCCAGCAGTTTCGGGGCTCCTCTCTATGGCTACACCTTC. It yields the protein CASSFGAPLYGYTF.

This clonotype was picked up a small number of times. The chain couples TRBV20-1 to TRBJ2-1, with D unclear. The CDR3 contains 12 residues. V lost 5 bases and J 4 bases, leaving 9 bases between the germline ends. Germline V gives CDR1 DFQATT, CDR2 SNEGSKA (reference sequence). The CDR3 DNA follows: TGCAGTGCTGTGACTGGGTACAATGAGCAGTTCTTC. The encoded protein is CSAVTGYNEQFF.

This clonotype was seen a few times. CDR3 bases: TGTGCCAGCAGTGCACTAGCGGGTTACAATGAGCAGTTCTTC. Protein: CASSALAGYNEQFF. The V gene is TRBV2, the J gene TRBJ2-1; TRBD2 matches 9 bases. Germline CDR1 is SNHLY and CDR2 is FYNNEI. The CDR3 is made up of 14 amino acids. Germline trimming cut 4 bases from V and 4 bases from J; bases unmatched to any gene: 2. The whole variable domain, remainder taken from reference TRBV2 and TRBJ2-1, is EPEVTQTPSHQVTQMGQEVILRCVPISNHLYFYWYRQILGQKVEFLVSFYNNEISEKSEIFDDQFSVERPDGSNFTLKIRSTKLEDSAMYFCASSALAGYNEQFFGPGTRLTVL.